One sample yielded the 24 T cell receptor beta chains listed below, sequenced in a study of early T cells in non-severe SARS-CoV-2 infection (dated by TCRdb to the early 2020s). The library came from 5' RACE. This sample was sequenced with a NextSeq 500. TCRdb reprocessed the public reads (quality trimming at Q25 with fastp, clone calling with MiXCR) and kept in-frame beta chains. One record per CDR3 amino acid sequence lists the most common genes and DNA. The sample table holds over 30,000 distinct CDR3 sequences, of which roughly 4.2% were seen once. Together, the top ten hold approximately 5.8% of the sample. The sequencing sample was made of whole blood. These receptors were obtained from an adult who was a healthcare worker with PCR-confirmed SARS-CoV-2 infection or an uninfected control (not recorded which).

This sequence joins TRBV24-1 and TRBJ2-5; a weak D match, TRBD2 (6 bases). V was trimmed by 7 bases and J by 4 bases, leaving 15 bases between them. Germline assignment: CDR1 KGHDR and CDR2 SFDVKD. CDR3 length: 14 amino acids. The CDR3 region has the DNA TGTGCCACCAGCCCCGGAGGGGCGGGAGAGACCCAGTACTTC. It translates to CATSPGGAGETQYF.

In its sample, this clonotype was seen many times. The rearrangement links TRBV5-1 to TRBJ2-5; D is perhaps TRBD1 or TRBD2 (5 bases each). CDR3 length equals 13 residues. The germline gives CDR1 SGHRS, CDR2 YFSETQ. The germline V and J ends were trimmed by 7 bases and 2 bases, with 12 bases remaining between them. CDR3 in DNA: TGCGCCAGCGCCGGGGCGACTCAAGAGACCCAGTACTTC. Amino acids: CASAGATQETQYF.

This clonotype occurred many times. This chain uses TRBV9 with TRBJ2-7; 8 nucleotides align to TRBD2. The CDR3 consists of 16 residues. Looked up from germline, CDR1 is SGDLS and CDR2 is YYNGEE. Germline trimming cut 3 bases from V and 4 bases from J; bases unmatched to any gene: 12. The CDR3 bases are TGTGCCAGCAGCGGCTCTGTGGCGGGGGGATTATACGAGCAGTACTTC. This translates into CASSGSVAGGLYEQYF.

This chain connects TRBV7-2 to TRBJ2-3; the D is unclear. V was cut by 5 bases and J by 7 bases, with 7 bases left in between. The CDR3 spans 11 residues. The germline gives CDR1 SGHTA, CDR2 FQGNSA. The CDR3 nucleotides read TGTGCCAGCAGCGTCACGTATACGCAGTATTTT. Protein: CASSVTYTQYF.

This clonotype showed up many times. The chain employs TRBV7-2 and TRBJ2-1, with D hard to call. Germline V lookup: CDR1 SGHTA, CDR2 FQGNSA. V was pared by 1 base and J by 11 bases, with 9 bases between. The CDR3 spans 12 residues. Written as DNA, the CDR3 is TGTGCCAGCAGCTTAGAAGGGCTGAAGCAGTTCTTC. It yields the protein CASSLEGLKQFF.

This clonotype was recorded at least ten times. The V gene is TRBV5-1, the J gene TRBJ1-1; possibly TRBD1 for D (5 bases). From germline, CDR1 is SGHRS and CDR2 YFSETQ. V dropped 2 bases and J dropped 4 bases, with 6 bases sitting between them. CDR3 length equals 12 residues. The CDR3 sequence: CASSFDSTEAFF. CDR3 sequence (DNA): TGCGCCAGCAGCTTTGACAGCACTGAAGCTTTCTTT.

This clonotype was observed at least ten times. The chain's CDR3 is CASSLKTSGSYEQYF. The CDR3 DNA follows: TGTGCCAGCTCACTTAAGACTAGCGGTTCCTACGAGCAGTACTTC. This sequence joins TRBV18 and TRBJ2-7, with TRBD2 matching over 9 bases. Germline-derived CDR1 and CDR2 are KGHSH and LQKENI. V lost 4 bases and J lost 1; bases outside the gene matches: 5. The CDR3 length is 15 residues.

This clonotype was seen at least ten times. This sequence joins TRBV7-6 and TRBJ2-7; 10 positions match TRBD2. The CDR3 consists of 16 residues. Germline-derived CDR1 and CDR2 are SGHVS and FNYEAQ. V gave up 2 bases and J gave up 3 bases; unmatched junction bases: 7. In DNA, the CDR3 is TGTGCCAGCAGCTTAAGCGCTAGCGGGGGCAACTACGAGCAGTACTTC. Protein: CASSLSASGGNYEQYF.

The chain links TRBV3-1 to TRBJ2-1, with D unresolved. CDR3 length: 15 residues. Trimming removed 1 base from V and 6 bases from J, with 13 bases in between. Germline V lookup: CDR1 LGHDT, CDR2 YNNKEL (reference sequence). The CDR3 DNA sequence: TGTGCCAGCAGCCAAGTGCATTCCCCGGGCAATGAGCAGTTCTTC. It specifies CASSQVHSPGNEQFF.

There are many counts of this clonotype. V is TRBV6-6 and J is TRBJ2-7; 8 positions match TRBD1. Germline V lookup: CDR1 MNHNY, CDR2 SVGAGI (reference sequence). The CDR3 length is 16 residues. V was clipped by 5 bases and J by 2 bases; unmatched bases: 11. This chain's CDR3 is CASSPHQGARTYEQYF. CDR3 in DNA: TGTGCCAGCAGTCCACACCAGGGGGCGAGGACCTACGAGCAGTACTTC.

At least ten counts were recorded for this clonotype. V gene TRBV7-9 combines with J gene TRBJ1-2, with a possible D match to TRBD1 (6 bases). This CDR3 is 15 amino acids long. V lost 4 bases and J 6 bases, leaving 18 bases between the germline ends. Looked up from germline, CDR1 is SEHNR and CDR2 is FQNEAQ (reference sequence). The CDR3 protein is CASSWSGPGGNGYTF. The DNA for the CDR3 is TGTGCCAGCAGCTGGTCAGGTCCGGGGGGCAATGGCTACACCTTC.

This clonotype was counted many times. The rearrangement uses TRBV20-1 and TRBJ2-3, with 7 bases that match TRBD2. The trim removed 6 bases at V and 2 bases at J, leaving 5 bases unmatched. Looked up from germline, CDR1 is DFQATT and CDR2 is SNEGSKA (reference sequence). The CDR3 extends over 13 amino acids. CDR3 residues: CSALGTTTDTQYF. The CDR3 nucleotides read TGCAGTGCCCTGGGGACTACCACAGATACGCAGTATTTT.

In its sample, this clonotype was seen many times. The chain carries TRBV12-5 and TRBJ2-1, with TRBD2 matching 14 bases. V gave up 6 bases and J gave up 7 bases; unmatched junction bases: 5. This CDR3 comprises 15 residues. Germline CDR1 LGHNT, CDR2 FRNRAP. CDR3 in amino acids: CASGMTSGRVNEQFF. The CDR3 coding sequence is TGTGCTAGTGGCATGACTAGCGGGAGGGTTAATGAGCAGTTCTTC. Full variable domain (outside the CDR3, taken from reference TRBV12-5 and TRBJ2-1): DARVTQTPRHKVTEMGQEVTMRCQPILGHNTVFWYRQTMMQGLELLAYFRNRAPLDDSGMPKDRFSAEMPDATLATLKIQPSEPRDSAVYFCASGMTSGRVNEQFFGPGTRLTVL.

This clonotype has ten or more counts. The gene calls are TRBV5-4 and TRBJ2-6; D remains ambiguous. Germline CDR1 reads SGHNT; CDR2 reads YYREEE (reference sequence). V was pared by 6 bases and J by 0 bases, with 13 bases between. The length of the CDR3 is 16 residues. CDR3 sequence (DNA): TGTGCCAGCACGACGTCTAAAGGCTCTGGGGCCAACGTCCTGACTTTC. As protein: CASTTSKGSGANVLTF. Based on the CDR3 plus reference TRBV5-4 and TRBJ2-6, the full variable domain is ETGVTQSPTHLIKTRGQQVTLRCSSQSGHNTVSWYQQALGQGPQFIFQYYREEENGRGNFPPRFSGLQFPNYSSELNVNALELDDSALYLCASTTSKGSGANVLTFGAGSRLTVL.

This clonotype was seen at least ten times. The rearrangement links TRBV27 to TRBJ1-1, with a possible D match to TRBD1 (6 bases). Germline V gives CDR1 MNHEY, CDR2 SMNVEV (reference sequence). This CDR3 spans 12 amino acids. Trimming shortened V by 6 bases and J by 5 bases, and 10 bases separated the two germline ends. CDR3 nucleotide sequence: TGTGCCAGCAGCCAGGGGTTGACTGAAGCTTTCTTT. It codes for CASSQGLTEAFF.

This clonotype was recorded at least ten times. The gene calls are TRBV29-1 and TRBJ1-1; D not certain. V lost 7 bases and J 0 bases, leaving 6 bases between the germline ends. Germline CDR1 and CDR2: SQVTM and ANQGSEA. This CDR3 is built from 11 residues. The chain's CDR3 is CSAGVNTEAFF. The CDR3 region has the DNA TGCAGCGCAGGAGTGAACACTGAAGCTTTCTTT.

This clonotype appeared many times. The chain links TRBV7-2 to TRBJ2-7, with 8 bases lining up with TRBD2. The V gene end was trimmed by 4 bases and the J gene end by 6 bases; junction bases not matched to a gene: 11. The CDR3 length is 15 residues. Germline V CDR1 and CDR2: SGHTA, FQGNSA. CDR3 protein: CASSSLPGGGLEQYF. CDR3 DNA: TGTGCCAGCAGCTCCCTCCCGGGGGGGGGGCTCGAGCAGTACTTC.

The table lists this clonotype with many counts. V is TRBV7-2 and J is TRBJ2-7; D tentatively fits TRBD1 or TRBD2 (5 bases each). Per the germline V gene, CDR1 is SGHTA and CDR2 is FQGNSA. Trimming removed 3 bases at V and 2 bases at J, with 14 bases between. This CDR3 contains 15 residues. This CDR3 is CASSLGTGPTYEQYF. Written as DNA, the CDR3 is TGTGCCAGCAGCTTGGGGACCGGCCCAACCTACGAGCAGTACTTC.

This clonotype was found many times. The chain uses TRBV7-9 and TRBJ2-5; D remains ambiguous. Germline V gives CDR1 SEHNR, CDR2 FQNEAQ (reference sequence). Trimming took off 7 bases at V and 5 bases at J, with 14 bases between the two ends. The CDR3 runs 13 residues. CDR3: CASTTWVEETQYF. CDR3 nucleotides: TGTGCCAGCACCACCTGGGTGGAGGAGACCCAGTACTTC. The full variable domain, its missing parts supplied by reference TRBV7-9 and TRBJ2-5, is DTGVSQNPRHKITKRGQNVTFRCDPISEHNRLYWYRQTLGQGPEFLTYFQNEAQLEKSRLLSDRFSAERPKGSFSTLEIQRTEQGDSAMYLCASTTWVEETQYFGPGTRLLVL.

This clonotype was seen repeatedly, ten times or more. The CDR3 nucleotides read TGCAGTGCTTTAGGGAAATCAAAGCAGCCCCAGCATTTT. Its protein product is CSALGKSKQPQHF. The chain recombines TRBV20-1 with TRBJ1-5; D ambiguous. Trimming pared 5 bases from V and 7 bases from J, leaving 15 bases between. From germline, CDR1 is DFQATT and CDR2 SNEGSKA (reference sequence). CDR3 length: 13 amino acids.

This clonotype has ten or more counts. The CDR3 bases are TGTGCCACCAGCAGGGGAAGCGGGAGGTCGAGGCCAGATACGCAGTATTTT. Translation gives CATSRGSGRSRPDTQYF. The chain is built from TRBV15 and TRBJ2-3, with TRBD2 identical over 9 bases. The CDR3 consists of 17 residues. Losses at the gene ends were 3 bases for V and 4 bases for J; bases not matched to a gene: 11. Germline assignment: CDR1 LNHNV and CDR2 YYDKDF (reference sequence).

This clonotype was seen at least ten times. At one of its ends the junction is not consistent with the germline gene, which may arise from a read error. The chain employs TRBV7-7 and TRBJ2-1; TRBD2 aligns across 7 bases. Looked up from germline, CDR1 is SSHAT and CDR2 is FNYEAQ (reference sequence). The CDR3 totals 14 residues. CDR3 loop: CASKEREGHNEQFF. The CDR3 DNA reads as TGTGCTAGCAAGGAGAGGGAGGGCCACAATGAGCAGTTCTTC.

At least ten counts were recorded for this clonotype. This chain connects TRBV4-2 to TRBJ2-4; 7 bases are a match to TRBD1. Losses at the gene ends were 2 bases for V and 5 bases for J; bases not matched to a gene: 9. The CDR3 is made up of 16 amino acids. CDR1 and CDR2 from the germline V gene are LGHNA and YNFKEQ. Here the CDR3 reads CASSQQLGQGENIQYF. In DNA form, the CDR3 reads TGTGCCAGCAGCCAACAACTCGGGCAGGGGGAAAACATTCAGTACTTC.

This clonotype was seen many times. The chain combines TRBV19 with TRBJ2-2; D is possibly TRBD1 (6 bases). The length of the CDR3 is 14 residues. Trimming cost V 7 bases and J 2 bases, with 11 bases left between them. Germline CDR1 LNHDA, CDR2 SQIVND (reference sequence). CDR3 loop: CASTRTANTGELFF. DNA of the CDR3: TGTGCCAGTACCCGGACAGCTAACACCGGGGAGCTGTTTTTT.